What follows are 23 T cell receptor beta chains derived from one specimen sequenced in a study of cytomegalovirus exposure and HLA in healthy donors. 60 Vbeta and 13 Jbeta primers were used in PCR. The protocol was immunoSEQ multiplex PCR, while the TCRdb copy is restricted to in-frame clones and leaves out a portion. This sample has 110,000 to 150,000 clones, with 80% to 85% found just once. Source material: PBMCs. The receptors originated from a male donor in good health and CMV-seronegative.

The chain uses TRBV4-2 and TRBJ1-6; no firm D call. Deletions cut 1 base from V and 9 bases from J, with 4 bases between. This CDR3 has 12 amino acids. The V gene's germline CDR1 is LGHNA and CDR2 YNFKEQ. The CDR3 protein is CASSQGASPLHF. The DNA of the CDR3 is TGTGCCAGCAGCCAAGGGGCTTCACCCCTCCACTTT.

The rearrangement uses TRBV4-1 and TRBJ2-7; 8 bases fit TRBD1. Trimming took 2 bases from V and 3 from J; bases not matched to a gene: 3. CDR1 is MGHRA, CDR2 YSYEKL, per germline. The CDR3 totals 14 residues. For the CDR3, the DNA is TGCGCCAGCAGCCAACATGGGACAGGCTACGAGCAGTACTTC. This translates into CASSQHGTGYEQYF.

This chain joins TRBV6-1 and TRBJ2-5; 7 bases line up with TRBD2. The CDR3 consists of 14 residues. The junction had 6 bases not matched to a gene; V was cut back by 1 base and J by 7 bases. The germline V gene has CDR1 MNHNS and CDR2 SASEGT. The CDR3: CASSEVKWEGTQYF. As DNA, the CDR3 is TGTGCCAGCAGTGAAGTAAAGTGGGAGGGGACCCAGTACTTC.

This sequence joins TRBV15 and TRBJ2-1, with 10 positions matching TRBD1. V was pared by 6 bases and J by 8 bases, with 10 bases of the junction left unmatched. There are 15 residues in the CDR3. Germline V gives CDR1 LNHNV, CDR2 YYDKDF (reference sequence). For the CDR3, the DNA is TGTGCCACCAGGAGGGGACAGGGGACGTTAGATGAGCAGTTCTTC. It encodes CATRRGQGTLDEQFF.

The chain combines TRBV19 with TRBJ1-2; no reliable D call. Trimming took off 5 bases at V and 7 bases at J, with 20 bases between the two ends. The CDR3 spans 15 residues. Germline V gene lookup returns CDR1 LNHDA and CDR2 SQIVND (reference sequence). CDR3 residues: CASSESSTANGGYTF. For the CDR3, the DNA is TGTGCCAGTAGTGAAAGCTCAACAGCTAACGGTGGCTACACCTTC. The variable domain in full, with the rest retrieved from reference TRBV19 and TRBJ1-2, is DGGITQSPKYLFRKEGQNVTLSCEQNLNHDAMYWYRQDPGQGLRLIYYSQIVNDFQKGDIAEGYSVSREKKESFPLTVTSAQKNPTAFYLCASSESSTANGGYTFGSGTRLTVV.

The chain employs TRBV7-2 and TRBJ1-2; tentative D call: TRBD1 (5 bases). The germline V gene has CDR1 SGHTA and CDR2 FQGNSA. Trimming left V 0 bases short and J 7 bases short, with 15 bases between. This CDR3 contains 15 residues. The CDR3 coding sequence is TGTGCCAGCAGCTTAGCGCTAGACAGCCTCTCTGGCTACACCTTC. Translated: CASSLALDSLSGYTF.

Remarks on this clone: An end of the junction does not agree with germline; a read error may underlie this. V and J are TRBV7-9 and TRBJ2-7; D remains unclear. CDR3 length: 11 residues. Germline loops: CDR1 SEHNR, CDR2 FQNEAQ (reference sequence). Written as DNA, the CDR3 is TGTTCCAGCAGCTCTTATTACGAGCAGTACTTC. As protein: CSSSSYYEQYF.

The chain carries TRBV9 and TRBJ2-3, with D maybe TRBD1 (5 bases). The CDR3 is 15 amino acids. CDR1 SGDLS and CDR2 YYNGEE come from the germline V gene. The ends were cut back, 1 base at V and 6 bases at J, with 15 bases in the middle. The CDR3 nucleotides are TGTGCCAGCAGCGTATCACCCCAGCAGGGCGATACGCAGTATTTT. Translated, it gives CASSVSPQQGDTQYF.

CDR3 in amino acids: CASCLAGATNEKLFF. CDR3 DNA sequence: TGTGCCAGCTGCCTCGCGGGTGCAACTAATGAAAAACTGTTTTTT. The chain employs TRBV28 and TRBJ1-4, with D unclear. Per germline, CDR1 MDHEN and CDR2 SYDVKM. Trimming removed 8 bases at V and 0 bases at J, with 13 bases between. The CDR3 loop spans 15 amino acids.

V gene TRBV25-1 combines with J gene TRBJ2-7; no firm D call. The CDR3 has 12 residues. Deletions cut 5 bases from V and 0 bases from J, with 5 bases between. Germline assignment: CDR1 MGHDK and CDR2 SYGVNS. The DNA of the CDR3 is TGTGCCAGCAGTTGGAGCTCCTACGAGCAGTACTTC. Protein sequence: CASSWSSYEQYF.

The chain has TRBV4-3 and TRBJ2-1; D gene uncertain. The germline V and J ends were trimmed by 6 bases and 0 bases, with 12 bases remaining between them. Germline V lookup: CDR1 LGHNA, CDR2 YSLEER. The CDR3 runs 15 residues. The CDR3 is CASSWSQSSYNEQFF. DNA of the CDR3: TGCGCCAGCAGTTGGAGCCAGAGCTCCTACAATGAGCAGTTCTTC.

This rearrangement joins TRBV4-1 to TRBJ1-1; a possible D gene is TRBD1 (6 bases). The V gene's germline CDR1 is MGHRA and CDR2 YSYEKL. The CDR3 covers 13 residues. V dropped 7 bases and J dropped 6 bases, with 15 bases sitting between them. In DNA, the CDR3 is TGCGCCAGCACCTCGAGGGGGGGGGCTGAAGCTTTCTTT. Protein product: CASTSRGGAEAFF.

The CDR3 DNA follows: TGTGCCAGCAGCGAACTTGTTTCGGAGGGGCTCGAGCAGTACTTC. This translates into CASSELVSEGLEQYF. J is TRBJ2-7 and V is TRBV2; TRBD2 is a possible D gene (6 bases). Trimming left V 6 bases short and J 6 bases short, with 21 bases between. The CDR3 is 15 residues long. Looked up from germline, CDR1 is SNHLY and CDR2 is FYNNEI.

This clone showed up just a few times. This chain joins TRBV10-2 and TRBJ1-1; D perhaps matches TRBD1 (6 bases). CDR1 and CDR2 from the germline V gene are WSHSY and SAAADI. This CDR3 is built from 14 residues. V lost 5 bases and J lost 1, with 11 bases in between. CDR3 in amino acids: CASSTGTPNTEAFF. The DNA for the CDR3 is TGCGCCAGCAGTACCGGGACACCGAACACTGAAGCTTTCTTT.

The V and J genes are TRBV5-5 and TRBJ1-2; D might be TRBD1 (5 bases). The germline gives CDR1 SGHKS, CDR2 YYEKEE (reference sequence). V was trimmed by 3 bases and J by 11 bases, leaving 20 bases between them. The CDR3 covers 14 residues. The chain's CDR3 is CASSSLSGVVAYTF. CDR3 bases: TGTGCCAGCAGCTCCCTCTCGGGGGTCGTAGCTTACACCTTC.

This clone was detected only once. This chain joins TRBV6-5 and TRBJ2-3; TRBD1 agrees at 9 bases. CDR3 length equals 15 residues. CDR1 is MNHEY and CDR2 is SVGAGI in the germline V gene. V shed 7 bases, J shed 2 bases, and the junction held 7 bases outside the gene matches. The CDR3 nucleotides are TGTGCCAGCACCGCCGGGACAGGGTCCACAGATACGCAGTATTTT. Amino acid sequence: CASTAGTGSTDTQYF.

J is TRBJ1-1 and V is TRBV4-1, with D tentatively TRBD1 (5 bases). The CDR3 has 13 amino acids. V was clipped by 5 bases and J by 2 bases, with 9 bases between them. The germline V gene has CDR1 MGHRA and CDR2 YSYEKL. Here the CDR3 reads CASSVTGNTEAFF. The CDR3 nucleotides read TGCGCCAGCAGCGTTACAGGTAACACTGAAGCTTTCTTT.

V usage is TRBV6-6 and J usage is TRBJ2-5; possibly TRBD2 for D (6 bases). This CDR3 is built from 12 residues. V lost 8 bases and J 4 bases, leaving 11 bases between the germline ends. Germline-derived CDR1 and CDR2 are MNHNY and SVGAGI (reference sequence). CDR3: CASSGRGETQYF. The CDR3 region has the DNA TGTGCCAGCTCAGGGCGGGGAGAGACCCAGTACTTC.

This chain links TRBV28 with TRBJ2-1, with 7 bases that match TRBD1. With V trimmed by 1 base and J by 2 bases, 5 bases remained unmatched. The V gene's germline CDR1 is MDHEN and CDR2 SYDVKM. This CDR3 spans 16 amino acids. This chain's CDR3 is CASSLSTGRPYNEQFF. CDR3 nucleotide sequence: TGTGCCAGCAGTTTATCGACAGGGAGACCCTACAATGAGCAGTTCTTC.

CDR3: CASGFGRGQPQHF. The DNA for the CDR3 is TGTGCTAGTGGTTTTGGCAGGGGTCAGCCCCAGCATTTT. The rearrangement uses TRBV12-5 and TRBJ1-5; tentative D call: TRBD1 (6 bases). The length of the CDR3 is 13 residues. The V end was cut by 3 bases, the J end by 6 bases, with 9 bases between. Germline lookup yields CDR1 LGHNT and CDR2 FRNRAP.

This clone came up a few times. The chain joins TRBV5-4 to TRBJ2-7, with 8 bases aligning to TRBD1. The J segment lost 5 bases and the V segment lost 6 bases, leaving 10 bases of the junction unmatched. CDR3 length equals 14 residues. The germline CDR1 and CDR2 sequences are SGHNT and YYREEE (reference sequence). The CDR3 sequence is CASTPTDRADEQYF. In nucleotides, the CDR3 is TGTGCCAGCACCCCTACGGACAGGGCGGACGAGCAGTACTTC.

V gene TRBV27 combines with J gene TRBJ2-7; D remains unclear. CDR1 and CDR2 from the germline V gene are MNHEY and SMNVEV (reference sequence). CDR3 length equals 13 residues. With 3 bases removed from V and 3 bases from J, the gap between germline ends came to 9 bases. The CDR3, as DNA: TGTGCCAGCAGTTTCGCAGGAAACTACGAGCAGTACTTC. Translating it yields CASSFAGNYEQYF.

V usage is TRBV6-6 and J usage is TRBJ1-4; no clear D gene. Germline V gene data show CDR1 as MNHNY and CDR2 as SVGAGI (reference sequence). V lost 6 bases to trimming and J lost 4 bases, with 15 bases between them. The CDR3 has 15 residues. This CDR3 reads CASSRGPEFNEKLFF. The CDR3 DNA reads TGTGCCAGCAGCCGAGGCCCAGAGTTTAATGAAAAACTGTTTTTT.